A single sample is the source of the 8 T cell receptor beta chains below, sequenced in a study of T-cell memory formation after mild COVID-19. One entry per CDR3 protein results from TCRdb running MiXCR on the 5' RACE reads. The sample yields fewer than 150,000 distinct CDR3 sequences, approximately 6.2% seen once. Sequencing was performed on PBMCs or a T cell subset sorted from them (not recorded which). The receptors here all came from an adult woman who had mild COVID-19 (a few samples of this study predate the infection). Cell type and time point are not known.

This clonotype was picked up many times. This CDR3 is CASSPFGQSVTEAFF. The CDR3 DNA reads as TGTGCCAGCAGTCCTTTTGGGCAGAGTGTCACTGAAGCTTTCTTT. The gene calls are TRBV12-3 or TRBV12-4 and TRBJ1-1; D is ambiguous. The CDR3 is made up of 15 amino acids. Trimming pared 5 bases from V and 4 bases from J, leaving 17 bases between.

The CDR3 is CASSQTRGETQYF. The DNA for the CDR3 is TGCGCCAGCAGCCAAACCAGAGGAGAGACCCAGTACTTC. The rearrangement links TRBV4-1 to TRBJ2-5; D is undetermined. CDR1 and CDR2 (germline): MGHRA, YSYEKL. The CDR3 contains 13 residues. V gave up 2 bases and J gave up 4 bases, with 8 bases separating them.

This clonotype showed up just a few times. This chain links TRBV9 with TRBJ2-7; 12 bases map to TRBD1. Germline V gene data show CDR1 as SGDLS and CDR2 as YYNGEE. There are 14 residues in the CDR3. V trimming: 0 bases; J trimming: 5 bases; junction bases outside the gene matches: 0. The DNA of the CDR3 is TGTGCCAGCAGCGTAGGGGACAGGGGGCACGAGCAGTACTTC. This sequence encodes CASSVGDRGHEQYF.

Only a few counts were recorded for this clonotype. V usage is TRBV6-2 or TRBV6-3 and J usage is TRBJ2-7; the match to TRBD2 covers 7 bases. Germline CDR1 reads MNHEY; CDR2 reads SVGEGT. J was trimmed by 1 base and V by 5 bases; bases with no gene match: 8. The length of the CDR3 is 15 residues. The CDR3 DNA reads TGTGCCAGCAGTGGCCGAATAGCGGGTTCCTACGAGCAGTACTTC. Amino acids: CASSGRIAGSYEQYF.

This clonotype has at least ten counts. This chain uses TRBV20-1 with TRBJ2-7, with 8 nucleotides matching TRBD1. The CDR3 totals 15 residues. Trimming cost V 1 base and J 0 bases; bases outside gene matches: 5. The germline CDR1 and CDR2 sequences are DFQATT and SNEGSKA (reference sequence). The CDR3 reads CSARGTGGFSYEQYF. The CDR3 coding sequence is TGCAGTGCTAGAGGCACAGGGGGGTTCTCCTACGAGCAGTACTTC.

This clonotype appeared a few times. The chain uses TRBV12-3 or TRBV12-4 and TRBJ1-1, with 8 positions matching TRBD1. V was pared by 3 bases and J by 4 bases, with 13 bases of the junction left unmatched. The CDR3 contains 17 residues. The CDR3 protein is CASSFVWGRGRGTEAFF. In nucleotides, the CDR3 is TGTGCCAGCAGTTTTGTCTGGGGCAGGGGGCGAGGCACTGAAGCTTTCTTT.

There are a few counts of this clonotype. The genes are TRBV19 and TRBJ1-1; no firm D call. The germline CDR1 and CDR2 sequences are LNHDA and SQIVND (reference sequence). With 9 bases removed from V and 1 base from J, the gap between germline ends came to 9 bases. CDR3 length: 12 amino acids. CDR3 DNA sequence: TGTGCCAGCCAGGTCCGGAACACTGAAGCTTTCTTT. Amino acids: CASQVRNTEAFF.

In its sample, this clonotype was seen many times. This chain uses TRBV12-3 or TRBV12-4 with TRBJ2-7, with D hard to call. The CDR3 totals 15 residues. The CDR3 is CASARILSYPNEQYF. CDR3 nucleotide sequence: TGTGCTTCAGCTCGGATTTTGTCGTACCCCAACGAGCAGTACTTC.